These T cell receptor beta chains were read from a single sample in a study of blood T cell repertoires in COVID-19. TCRdb's copy holds only in-frame clones and misses some; the assay was immunoSEQ multiplex PCR. Of about 180,000 clones in the sample, around 86% were seen once. Material: peripheral blood. The origin of the receptors is a woman in her twenties or thirties with active or convalescent COVID-19. Both conserved end residues are part of each CDR3. The D gene is left open where the match is weak. A clone size is listed for some rows: how often the clone was seen (once, few, many), or a class if it is expanded.

>NA|TRBJ1-2|TRBV3-1/TRBV3-2|14|NA
TGTGCCAGCAGCAACGACAGTGGATTTTATGGCTACACCTTC
CASSNDSGFYGYTF
>NA|TRBJ1-3|TRBV2|16|NA
TGTGCCAGCAGTGAGGTAGTCAGGATCTCTGGAAACACCATATATTTT
CASSEVVRISGNTIYF
>NA|TRBJ1-2|TRBV7-9|19|TRBD1
TGTGCCAGCTCTCCCCCGGGACAGGGTACATCCTACACGAGGAGCGGCTACACCTTC
CASSPPGQGTSYTRSGYTF
>NA|TRBJ1-5|TRBV4-2|17|TRBD1
TGTGCCAGCAGCCAGAAAGAAGGGGCAGGGGGCGGTCAGCCCCAGCATTTT
CASSQKEGAGGGQPQHF
>NA|TRBJ2-3|TRBV5-1|16|NA
TGCGCCAGCAGCTTGTCCCAGGGCACTAGCACAGATACGCAGTATTTT
CASSLSQGTSTDTQYF
>NA|TRBJ2-5|TRBV7-9|15|NA
TGTGCCAGCAGCAAACTAGTCATGGGGCAAGAGACCCAGTACTTC
CASSKLVMGQETQYF
>NA|TRBJ1-6|TRBV30|14|TRBD1
TGTGCCTGGAGTCCGGGACAGGGAAGTTCACCCCTCCACTTT
CAWSPGQGSSPLHF
>once|TRBJ2-3|TRBV11-2|15|NA
TGTGCCAGCAGCTTAACTACAGGTAGCACAGATACGCAGTATTTT
CASSLTTGSTDTQYF
>once|TRBJ1-2|TRBV11-2|14|TRBD1
TGTGCCAGCAGCTTGGGACAGGGCGGTTATGGCTACACCTTC
CASSLGQGGYGYTF
>NA|TRBJ2-5|TRBV7-9|16|TRBD1
TGTGCCAGCAGCCCGACTGGGACAGGGCAACTGGAGACCCAGTACTTC
CASSPTGTGQLETQYF
>NA|TRBJ2-7|TRBV9|14|NA
TGTGCCAGCAGCGTAGGGGCAGGACACTACGAGCAGTACTTC
CASSVGAGHYEQYF
>once|TRBJ1-1|TRBV2|16|NA
TGTGCCAGCAGTGATTCAGACAGCTCAATGAACACTGAAGCTTTCTTT
CASSDSDSSMNTEAFF
>NA|TRBJ2-7|TRBV24-1|15|TRBD1
TGTGCCACCAGTGATGGCGGACAGGGGGCAAGGGAGCAGTACTTC
CATSDGGQGAREQYF
>NA|TRBJ2-1|TRBV5-5|13|NA
TGTGCCAGCAGCTTGGATCCTAGTGGTGAGCAGTTCTTC
CASSLDPSGEQFF
>once|TRBJ1-2|TRBV5-8|16|NA
TGTGCCAGCAGCTTGGCGGGGAGCCTAAAACACTATGGCTACACCTTC
CASSLAGSLKHYGYTF
>NA|TRBJ2-3|TRBV7-2|17|TRBD2
TGTGCCAGCAGCTTAGTTCGGGGGGACGACTACACAGATACGCAGTATTTT
CASSLVRGDDYTDTQYF
>once|TRBJ2-3|TRBV9|17|TRBD2
TGTGCCAGCAGCGTAGCCCCGGCTAGCGGGGCGACAGATACGCAGTATTTT
CASSVAPASGATDTQYF